Below, one T cell receptor beta chain is given with its context. Its specificity is unknown. These data originate in a study of T cell responses to AZD1222 COVID-19 vaccine. General observations from the study: With dominance at 160-218 and 743-854, vaccine-associated CD4 TCRs spanned spike. Repertoires were obtained only post-peak T cell response. Reports say nearly half of spike-specific TCRs go after unmutated variant regions. Donors, mostly white British, included more females; clonal diversity was possibly underestimated.

Data came from immunoSEQ multiplex PCR; TCRdb stores just in-frame clones and leaves some out. The data show around 170,000 clones, approximately 90% seen once. This specimen consisted of peripheral blood, obtained on day 0 of AZD1222 vaccination. The clonotype originates from an adult in good health.

In DNA form, the CDR3 reads TGTGCCAGCTGCCGGACTAGCGGGAGCTACAATGAGCAGTTCTTC. As protein: CASCRTSGSYNEQFF. The chain recombines TRBV2 with TRBJ2-1, with TRBD2 identical over 13 bases. Trimming removed 8 bases from V and 3 bases from J; junction bases left unmatched: 4. CDR3 length: 15 amino acids. CDR1 is SNHLY, CDR2 FYNNEI, per germline.